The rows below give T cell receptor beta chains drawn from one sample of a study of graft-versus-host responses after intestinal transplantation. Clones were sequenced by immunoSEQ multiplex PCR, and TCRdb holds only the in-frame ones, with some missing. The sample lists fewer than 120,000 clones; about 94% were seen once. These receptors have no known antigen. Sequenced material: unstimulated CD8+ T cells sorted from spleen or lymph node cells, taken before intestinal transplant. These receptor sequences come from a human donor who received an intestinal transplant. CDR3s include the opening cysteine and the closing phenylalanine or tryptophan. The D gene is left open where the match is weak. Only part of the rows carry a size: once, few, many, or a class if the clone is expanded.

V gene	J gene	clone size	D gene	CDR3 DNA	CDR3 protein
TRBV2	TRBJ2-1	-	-	TGTGCCAGCAGTGAAATGGGAACCGGCAATGAGCAGTTCTTC	CASSEMGTGNEQFF
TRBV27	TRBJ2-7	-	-	TGTGCCAGCAGTTACCGCGGCAGGAGAGACGAGCAGTACTTC	CASSYRGRRDEQYF
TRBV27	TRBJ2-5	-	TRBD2	TGTGCCAGCAGTTTATTCGGACTAGCCAAGGAGACCCAGTACTTC	CASSLFGLAKETQYF
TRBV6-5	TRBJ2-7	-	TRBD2	TGTGCCAGCAGTTACTTCGGGACTAGCGCCGAGCAGTACTTC	CASSYFGTSAEQYF
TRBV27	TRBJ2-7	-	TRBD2	TGTGCCAGCAGACCTAGACTAGCAGGCGAGCAGTACTTC	CASRPRLAGEQYF
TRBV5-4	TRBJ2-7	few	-	TGTGCCAGCAGCTTTCGGGGGGCAGGCGAGCAGTACTTC	CASSFRGAGEQYF
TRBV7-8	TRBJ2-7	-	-	TGTGCCAGCAGCCCGGGTGATTACAGCGAGCAGTACTTC	CASSPGDYSEQYF
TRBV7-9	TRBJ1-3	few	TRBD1	TGTGCCAGCAGCGTGGGACAGGGGGTTTATGGAAACACCATATATTTT	CASSVGQGVYGNTIYF
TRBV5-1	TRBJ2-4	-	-	TGCGCCAGCAGCTTGAACCCCGAAGGCAGGGGCCCCATTTGGAACATTCAGTACTTC	CASSLNPEGRGPIWNIQYF
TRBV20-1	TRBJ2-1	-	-	TGCAGTGCTAGAGTATACAATGAGCAGTTCTTC	CSARVYNEQFF
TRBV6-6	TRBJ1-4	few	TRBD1	TGTGCCAGCAGTTCCAAACAGGGGGCGCATGAAAAACTGTTTTTT	CASSSKQGAHEKLFF
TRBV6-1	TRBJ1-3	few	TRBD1	TGTGCCAGCAGTGCCTCGACAGGGGCTGGAAACACCATATATTTT	CASSASTGAGNTIYF
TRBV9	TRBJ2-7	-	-	TGTGCCAGCAGCGTAGCGGAGAGCTACGAGCAGTACTTC	CASSVAESYEQYF
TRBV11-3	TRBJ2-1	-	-	TGTGCCAGCAGCTCGAGACTAGGGCGGCGCAATGAGCAGTTCTTC	CASSSRLGRRNEQFF
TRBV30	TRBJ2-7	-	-	TGTGCCTGGAGCCAGAGTAGCTCCTACGAGCAGTACTTC	CAWSQSSSYEQYF
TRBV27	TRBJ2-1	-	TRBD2	TGTGCCAGCAGTTTCGGGAGTAGCGGGAGCAATGAGCAGTTCTTC	CASSFGSSGSNEQFF